This T cell receptor (beta chain) was profiled in a study of blood T cells in healthy people across ages. Per the germline V gene, CDR1 is MNHEY and CDR2 is SVGAGI. CDR3 length: 15 residues. V was pared by 6 bases and J by 0 bases, with 11 bases between. This clonotype showed up just a few times. A second PCR, run for roughly 7 to 12 cycles, used a sample-barcoded 5' primer plus a J-beta primer mix. Using its own MiXCR run on the 5' RACE reads, TCRdb lists one record per CDR3 protein. The data show some 900,000 distinct CDR3 sequences, under 30% seen once. Input material: blood. The TCR originated in an elderly woman in good health. V and J are TRBV6-5 and TRBJ1-4; tentatively, D is TRBD1 (5 bases). CDR3 region: CASRWGLATNEKLFF. CDR3 nucleotides: TGTGCCAGCAGGTGGGGCCTGGCAACTAATGAAAAACTGTTTTTT.